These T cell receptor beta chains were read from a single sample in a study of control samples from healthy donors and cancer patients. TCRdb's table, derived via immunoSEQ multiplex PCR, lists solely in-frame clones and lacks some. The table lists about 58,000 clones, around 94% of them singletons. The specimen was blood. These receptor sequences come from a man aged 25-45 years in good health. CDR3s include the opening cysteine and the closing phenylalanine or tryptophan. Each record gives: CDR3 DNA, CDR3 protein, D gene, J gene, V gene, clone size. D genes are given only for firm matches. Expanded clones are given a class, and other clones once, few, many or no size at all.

TGTGCCAGCAGCCAGGGGGTGGGAGGAAAACTGTTTTTT	CASSQGVGGKLFF	TRBD1	TRBJ1-4	TRBV7-2	-
TGTGCCAGTCTCAAAGTGAACACTGAAGCTTTCTTT	CASLKVNTEAFF	-	TRBJ1-1	TRBV19	-
TGTGCCAGCAGCTCCCCCGGAGACAAAACATTC	CASSSPGDKTF	-	TRBJ1-2	TRBV11-2	-
TGTGCCAGCCCCGCCCACAGGGATATCACCGGGGAGCTGTTTTTT	CASPAHRDITGELFF	-	TRBJ2-2	TRBV7-2	-
TGCGCCAGCACCCGGTCTGGTACCAAAGAGACCCAGTACTTC	CASTRSGTKETQYF	-	TRBJ2-5	TRBV5-1	-
TGTGCCTGGAAGGCAGGGGGAGCAGATACGCAGTATTTT	CAWKAGGADTQYF	TRBD1	TRBJ2-3	TRBV30	-
TGTGCCAGCAGTGCAGGACAGGGTTCCTTCAATGAGCAGTTCTTC	CASSAGQGSFNEQFF	TRBD1	TRBJ2-1	TRBV25-1	once
TGTGCCAGCAGCTTAGGTACAGTGGCAACTAATGAAAAACTGTTTTTT	CASSLGTVATNEKLFF	-	TRBJ1-4	TRBV13	-
TGTGCCAGCAGCCCAGAGACACGAGGGACTGAAGCTTTCTTT	CASSPETRGTEAFF	-	TRBJ1-1	TRBV9	-
TGCGCCAGCAGCTGGTATGGACGCAAAACGACTAGTTTTGAGCAGTTCTTC	CASSWYGRKTTSFEQFF	-	TRBJ2-1	TRBV5-1	few
TGTGCCAGCATTTTCCCGGCCGGACAGGGGAACACTGAAGCTTTCTTT	CASIFPAGQGNTEAFF	TRBD1	TRBJ1-1	TRBV28	once
TGTGCCAGCAGCGGCCAGCACAGTAAAACTAACTATGGCTACACCTTC	CASSGQHSKTNYGYTF	-	TRBJ1-2	TRBV7-9	-